What follows are 5 T cell receptor beta chains derived from one specimen sequenced in a study of glioma-infiltrating T cells after dendritic cell vaccination. The time point: after dendritic cell vaccination, including at tumor progression/relapse. Clones were read by immunoSEQ multiplex PCR, and TCRdb kept only the in-frame ones, dropping some. The sample shows 98,000 or so clones, approximately 84% of them seen only once. The sample was blood, taken after dendritic cell vaccination. Every receptor here comes from a human donor with glioblastoma.

The CDR3 bases are TGTGCCAGCTCACCAGTGCGGGATCTTTACGAGCAGTACTTC. Translation gives CASSPVRDLYEQYF. The V call is TRBV18, the J call TRBJ2-7; a possible D gene is TRBD2 (6 bases). The CDR3 totals 14 residues. The V end lost 2 bases, the J end lost 4 bases, and 12 bases lay between the germline ends. The germline V gene encodes CDR1 KGHSH and CDR2 LQKENI. The variable domain in full, completed from reference TRBV18 and TRBJ2-7, reads NAGVMQNPRHLVRRRGQEARLRCSPMKGHSHVYWYRQLPEEGLKFMVYLQKENIIDESGMPKERFSAEFPKEGPSILRIQQVVRGDSAAYFCASSPVRDLYEQYFGPGTRLTVT.

The V and J genes are TRBV19 and TRBJ2-3; no clear D. V lost 6 bases and J lost 2, with 12 bases in between. The germline V gene encodes CDR1 LNHDA and CDR2 SQIVND (reference sequence). The CDR3 totals 14 residues. The CDR3 DNA reads TGTGCCAGTAGGATACAGCGTAACACAGATACGCAGTATTTT. Its protein is CASRIQRNTDTQYF.

This rearrangement joins TRBV14 to TRBJ1-1; 7 bases map to TRBD1. After removal of 7 bases from V and 1 base from J, the junction contained 9 bases not matched to a gene. Germline loops: CDR1 SGHDN, CDR2 FVKESK. This CDR3 contains 15 residues. The CDR3 loop is CASTTGQVGNTEAFF. The CDR3, as DNA: TGTGCCAGCACCACAGGACAGGTCGGGAACACTGAAGCTTTCTTT.

The chain links TRBV5-4 to TRBJ2-6; possible D gene TRBD2, 7 bases. The CDR3 loop spans 19 amino acids. The V gene lost 6 bases and the J gene lost 3 bases, with 25 bases spanning the gap. CDR1 is SGHNT, CDR2 YYREEE, per germline (reference sequence). The CDR3 DNA sequence: TGTGCCAGCACCCTCTCGGCGGGCAGGGGAGGGTTTGGGGCCAACGTCCTGACTTTC. Translation: CASTLSAGRGGFGANVLTF.

This chain connects TRBV4-1 to TRBJ2-5; 7 nucleotides match TRBD1. This CDR3 region has 14 residues. CDR1 MGHRA and CDR2 YSYEKL come from the germline V gene. J gave up 5 bases and V 4 bases, and 7 bases lay outside the gene matches. The CDR3 here is CASSPHDREETQYF. The CDR3 region has the DNA TGCGCCAGCAGCCCACACGACAGGGAGGAGACCCAGTACTTC.